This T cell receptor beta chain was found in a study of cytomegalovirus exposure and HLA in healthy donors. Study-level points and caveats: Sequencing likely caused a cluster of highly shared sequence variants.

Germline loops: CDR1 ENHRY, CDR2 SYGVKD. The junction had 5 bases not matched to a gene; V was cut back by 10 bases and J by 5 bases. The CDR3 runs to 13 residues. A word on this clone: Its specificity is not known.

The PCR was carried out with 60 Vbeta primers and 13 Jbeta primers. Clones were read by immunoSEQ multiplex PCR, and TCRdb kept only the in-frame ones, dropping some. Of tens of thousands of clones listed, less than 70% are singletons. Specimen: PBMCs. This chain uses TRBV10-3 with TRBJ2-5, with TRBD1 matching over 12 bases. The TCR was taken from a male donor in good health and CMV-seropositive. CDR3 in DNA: TGTGCCACAAGGGACAGGGGGCATGAGACCCAGTACTTC. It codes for CATRDRGHETQYF.